The subject of this entry is one T cell receptor beta chain. Germline values: CDR1 MDHEN, CDR2 SYDVKM. This CDR3 region has 12 residues. Trimming removed 10 bases from V and 1 base from J, with 10 bases in between. The protocol was immunoSEQ multiplex PCR, while the TCRdb copy is restricted to in-frame clones and leaves out a portion. This table has roughly 50,000 clones, approximately 89% appearing once. This record belongs to a study of OX40 agonist ivuxolimab in advanced cancers. Study details: Patient treatment consisted of intravenous ivuxolimab administration every 2 weeks at 0.01 to 10 mg/kg.

The sample consisted of CD4+ or CD8+ T cells sorted from blood, taken in a trial of the OX40 agonist ivuxolimab. The chain carries TRBV28 and TRBJ1-2; D is undetermined. The TCR sequence derives from an adult with an advanced solid tumor such as melanoma, head and neck, liver or kidney cancer. CDR3 nucleotides: TGTGCCACCACTCGTGATAACTATGGCTACACCTTC. This codes for CATTRDNYGYTF.